This T cell receptor beta chain stems from a study of cytomegalovirus exposure and HLA in healthy donors. General study points: Accounts indicate the classifier identified cytomegalovirus status with strong specificity and sensitivity.

For this clone: Its antigen is as yet unknown.

The table came from immunoSEQ multiplex PCR; TCRdb's copy has only in-frame clones and leaves some out. The table records approximately 200,000 clones, roughly 81% of them present only once. The donors belonged to the 120-subject validation cohort, separate from the roughly 700-subject first cohort. This CDR3 has 15 amino acids. Trimming cost V 0 bases and J 5 bases, with 14 bases left between them. The germline gives CDR1 SGHNT, CDR2 YYREEE (reference sequence). The chain employs TRBV5-4 and TRBJ2-5; maybe TRBD2 (5 bases). Sequencing was performed on PBMCs. The sequence derives from a woman aged 25 to 39 in good health and CMV-seronegative. The CDR3 coding sequence is TGTGCCAGCAGCTTGGCCGTGGCTAGCCTCGAGACCCAGTACTTC. Translation: CASSLAVASLETQYF.